This T cell receptor (beta chain) is from a study of shared clonotypes between healthy human individuals. The study, taken as a whole, reports: Several donors held about 4.5% of naive CD4 clonotypes in common.

On this clone: Its antigen remains unidentified.

Germline V CDR1 and CDR2: SGHRS, YFSETQ. The CDR3 length is 19 residues. Unmatched junction bases numbered 16, after V lost 4 bases and J lost 2 bases. Sequencing used immunoSEQ multiplex PCR; TCRdb keeps in-frame clones, though not all of them. The repertoire holds about a million clones, with over 75% as singletons. The rearrangement joins TRBV5-1 to TRBJ1-5; 9 positions agree with TRBD1. The receptor comes from a man between 18 and 29 years old in good health. The sample was memory CD4+ T cells sorted from blood. This sample's subset: CD45RA-negative fraction. For the CDR3, the DNA is TGCGCCAGCAGCACCCACCGGGACAGGGAGGAAAATCGCAATCAGCCCCAGCATTTT. The encoded protein is CASSTHRDREENRNQPQHF.